The 29 T cell receptor beta chains given below trace back to one sample, sequenced in a study of blood T cells in healthy people across ages. The use of a sample-barcoded 5' primer and a J-beta primer mix characterized a second PCR of about 7 to 12 cycles. TCRdb called the 5' RACE reads again in MiXCR, with one record for every CDR3 protein. The sample has roughly 1 million distinct CDR3 sequences; almost 25% are singletons. Separately, the same data were catalogued under a study of T cells of mothers and their children.

Material for sequencing was blood. The receptors here all came from a girl aged 2-15 years in good health.

This clonotype was observed a handful of times. The chain carries TRBV28 and TRBJ2-6; D might be TRBD2 (6 bases). Germline V gene sequence: CDR1 MDHEN, CDR2 SYDVKM. Between the trimmed V and J ends, which lost 2 bases and 0 bases, there was a span of 11 bases. The CDR3 runs 17 residues. CDR3 sequence: CASSLGRGISGANVLTF. In nucleotides, the CDR3 is TGTGCCAGCAGTTTAGGGCGGGGAATCTCTGGGGCCAACGTCCTGACTTTC.

The chain employs TRBV29-1 and TRBJ1-1; D gene uncertain. V was cut by 4 bases and J by 8 bases, with 17 bases left in between. Germline V gene lookup returns CDR1 SQVTM and CDR2 ANQGSEA. This CDR3 is built from 13 residues. CDR3 protein: CSVGPRLEVEAFF. CDR3 sequence (DNA): TGCAGCGTTGGTCCCCGTCTAGAAGTCGAAGCTTTCTTT.

Points on this clonotype: Since a much larger clone is just one base distant, this may be a read error. The chain uses TRBV13 and TRBJ1-1; D gene ambiguous. Germline CDR1 PRHDT, CDR2 FYEKMQ (reference sequence). CDR3 length: 13 residues. The CDR3 protein is CASNLRLTDEAFF. CDR3 DNA: TGTGCCAGCAACTTAAGGTTAACAGATGAAGCTTTCTTT.

The chain couples TRBV29-1 to TRBJ2-6; no clear D. Trimming stripped 5 bases from V and 2 bases from J, with 7 bases between. The V gene's germline CDR1 is SQVTM and CDR2 ANQGSEA. The CDR3 totals 13 residues. CDR3 sequence (DNA): TGCAGCGTTACCCTCACTGGGGCCAACGTCCTGACTTTC. This translates into CSVTLTGANVLTF.

This clonotype was counted only a few times. This chain links TRBV6-5 with TRBJ1-1; D may be TRBD1 (5 bases). This CDR3 spans 15 amino acids. From germline, CDR1 is MNHEY and CDR2 SVGAGI. V lost 4 bases to trimming and J lost 0 bases, with 12 bases between them. The CDR3 DNA sequence: TGTGCCAGCAGTTCACAGGATACCATGAACACTGAAGCTTTCTTT. It yields the protein CASSSQDTMNTEAFF.

This clonotype was found once. The rearrangement joins TRBV5-1 to TRBJ1-5, with 7 bases lining up with TRBD1. Germline CDR1 SGHRS, CDR2 YFSETQ. Trimming cost V 4 bases and J 6 bases; bases outside gene matches: 10. CDR3 length: 15 residues. In nucleotides, the CDR3 is TGCGCCAGCAGCCCTACTTCCCGACAGGGTCAGCCCCAGCATTTT. This translates into CASSPTSRQGQPQHF.

The gene calls are TRBV3-1 and TRBJ2-5; 7 positions agree with TRBD2. Germline assignment: CDR1 LGHDT and CDR2 YNNKEL (reference sequence). The CDR3 spans 16 residues. Losses at the gene ends were 2 bases for V and 5 bases for J; bases not matched to a gene: 11. The CDR3 loop reads CASSQRSVGGVETQYF. The CDR3 region has the DNA TGTGCCAGCAGCCAAAGGTCCGTGGGAGGGGTGGAGACCCAGTACTTC.

This clonotype came up a few times. The DNA is left out, because the CDR3 cannot be placed on it with certainty; the CDR3 is given as TCRdb lists it. The chain is built from TRBV21-1 and TRBJ2-3. TRBV21-1 is classified as a pseudogene. The CDR3 spans 18 residues, counting both ends. This CDR3 reads CASSKAGVGDGSTDTQYF.

This clonotype was detected only a few times. The chain recombines TRBV11-2 with TRBJ2-1; 7 positions match TRBD2. Germline CDR1 SGHAT, CDR2 FQNNGV. The CDR3 covers 16 residues. V shed 5 bases, J shed 4 bases, and the junction held 11 bases outside the gene matches. The chain's CDR3 is CASSRGKLADYNEQFF. DNA for the CDR3: TGTGCCAGCAGCCGAGGAAAGCTAGCGGATTACAATGAGCAGTTCTTC.

This clonotype was recorded a few times. The chain is built from TRBV18 and TRBJ2-5; TRBD1 might be the D (6 bases). Germline V gene data show CDR1 as KGHSH and CDR2 as LQKENI. This CDR3 has 16 residues. Trimming left V 5 bases short and J 5 bases short, with 21 bases between. The DNA for the CDR3 is TGTGCCAGCTCATCAGCCGACAGGCTCCCCGGGGAGACCCAGTACTTC. The encoded protein is CASSSADRLPGETQYF.

This clonotype was counted between two and nine times. The chain links TRBV29-1 to TRBJ2-5, with 12 bases aligning to TRBD1. The DNA end favors TRBJ2-1, so the J call may be wrong. The germline V gene encodes CDR1 SQVTM and CDR2 ANQGSEA. The CDR3 spans 14 residues. CDR3 nucleotides: TGCAGCGTTGGGGACAGGGGGCGTAGAAACGAGCAGTTCTTC. This gives the protein CSVGDRGRRNEQFF.

This chain connects TRBV6-5 to TRBJ2-1, with D perhaps matching TRBD1 (5 bases). The J call may be incorrect, as the DNA end agrees better with TRBJ2-7. The CDR3 runs 14 residues. Germline V lookup: CDR1 MNHEY, CDR2 SVGAGI. The CDR3 region is CASRVSQGTYEQYF. CDR3 in DNA: TGTGCCAGCAGGGTATCGCAGGGAACCTACGAGCAGTACTTC.

The chain combines TRBV6-2 or TRBV6-3 with TRBJ1-5; D remains ambiguous. This CDR3 region has 13 residues. V was trimmed by 6 bases and J by 6 bases, leaving 12 bases between them. The germline CDR1 and CDR2 sequences are MNHEY and SVGEGT. CDR3 protein: CASRELSGQPQHF. CDR3 coding DNA: TGTGCCAGCAGGGAGTTATCCGGTCAGCCCCAGCATTTT.

V is TRBV4-2 and J is TRBJ2-1; 8 nucleotides match TRBD2. The trim removed 2 bases at V and 0 bases at J, leaving 6 bases unmatched. CDR3 length: 17 amino acids. CDR1 is LGHNA, CDR2 YNFKEQ, per germline. The CDR3 coding sequence is TGTGCCAGCAGCCAATCTGTAGCGGGGAGCTCCTACAATGAGCAGTTCTTC. Protein: CASSQSVAGSSYNEQFF.

This clonotype has just a few counts. This chain uses TRBV5-1 with TRBJ2-1; D is perhaps TRBD1 (5 bases). CDR3 length: 16 amino acids. V lost 0 bases, J lost 1 base, and 11 bases lay in between. CDR1 is SGHRS and CDR2 is YFSETQ in the germline V gene. The DNA for the CDR3 is TGCGCCAGCAGCTTGGCCCCCAGGGATTCCTACAATGAGCAGTTCTTC. Translating it yields CASSLAPRDSYNEQFF.

In this sample, this clonotype turned up a few times. The chain links TRBV7-9 to TRBJ2-5, with 10 nucleotides matching TRBD1. The germline gives CDR1 SEHNR, CDR2 FQNEAQ (reference sequence). The CDR3 loop spans 18 amino acids. J gave up 1 base and V 2 bases, and 10 bases lay outside the gene matches. The CDR3 spells CASSLSPAGQGFQETQYF. The CDR3 DNA reads as TGTGCCAGCAGCTTAAGCCCCGCGGGACAGGGGTTCCAAGAGACCCAGTACTTC.

This clonotype came up a few times. The rearrangement links TRBV7-3 to TRBJ2-3; D is undetermined. The V end was cut by 5 bases, the J end by 1 base, with 13 bases between. The CDR3 loop spans 15 amino acids. CDR1 and CDR2 (germline): SGHTA, FQGTGA. The CDR3 loop is CASSLLGLGTDTQYF. CDR3 nucleotide sequence: TGTGCCAGCAGCCTTCTTGGGCTGGGCACAGATACGCAGTATTTT.

V usage is TRBV7-9 and J usage is TRBJ1-2; D gene ambiguous. The CDR3 is 16 amino acids. Germline CDR1 and CDR2: SEHNR and FQNEAQ (reference sequence). Trimming pared 2 bases from V and 2 bases from J, leaving 15 bases between. CDR3 nucleotide sequence: TGTGCCAGCAGCTTATTATTACCGATCCCCAACTATGGCTACACCTTC. Residues: CASSLLLPIPNYGYTF. Looking up the rest from reference TRBV7-9 and TRBJ1-2 gives the full variable domain: DTGVSQNPRHKITKRGQNVTFRCDPISEHNRLYWYRQTLGQGPEFLTYFQNEAQLEKSRLLSDRFSAERPKGSFSTLEIQRTEQGDSAMYLCASSLLLPIPNYGYTFGSGTRLTVV.

J is TRBJ2-6 and V is TRBV11-3; D unresolved. Germline CDR1 is SGHNT and CDR2 is YENEEA. This CDR3 contains 12 residues. Deletions cut 7 bases from V and 5 bases from J, with 6 bases between. The CDR3 DNA reads as TGTGCCAGCAACAATAGGGCCAACGTCCTGACTTTC. It is translated as CASNNRANVLTF.

This clonotype was recorded a few times. The chain is built from TRBV29-1 and TRBJ2-5; D gene uncertain. CDR1 SQVTM and CDR2 ANQGSEA come from the germline V gene. Trimming took 0 bases from V and 7 from J, leaving 6 bases between them. The CDR3 totals 11 residues. This CDR3 is CSVEETGTQYF. CDR3 coding DNA: TGCAGCGTTGAAGAGACGGGGACCCAGTACTTC.

The V and J genes are TRBV21-1 and TRBJ2-7; the D call in the table, TRBD1, was not verified against the DNA. TRBV21-1 is an annotated pseudogene. This CDR3 is 15 amino acids long. Written as DNA, the CDR3 is TGTGCCAGCAGCTCCCGGGACGGAACACACTACGAGCAGTACTTC. This translates into CASSSRDGTHYEQYF.

The chain is built from TRBV27 and TRBJ2-1, with D perhaps matching TRBD1 (6 bases). The closer fit of TRBJ2-7 to the DNA end suggests the J call may be wrong. The germline V gene encodes CDR1 MNHEY and CDR2 SMNVEV (reference sequence). CDR3 length: 14 residues. The CDR3 sequence: CASSYPGTIYEQYF. CDR3 sequence (DNA): TGTGCCAGCAGTTACCCAGGGACAATTTACGAGCAGTACTTC.

This clonotype was counted a few times. This chain links TRBV5-1 with TRBJ2-6; D may be TRBD1 (5 bases). V was shortened by 0 bases and J by 3 bases, with 13 bases between the two germline ends. The CDR3 spans 17 residues. Looked up from germline, CDR1 is SGHRS and CDR2 is YFSETQ. CDR3: CASSLVWQGDGANVLTF. DNA of the CDR3: TGCGCCAGCAGCTTGGTTTGGCAAGGGGATGGGGCCAACGTCCTGACTTTC.

The V call is TRBV29-1, the J call TRBJ1-2; D is perhaps TRBD1 (6 bases). Germline CDR1 and CDR2: SQVTM and ANQGSEA. With 5 bases removed from V and 4 bases from J, the gap between germline ends came to 11 bases. The CDR3 contains 12 residues. CDR3 in DNA: TGCAGCGTTCGGACAGAAATCTATGGCTACACCTTC. Translation gives CSVRTEIYGYTF.

There are a few counts of this clonotype. V and J are TRBV2 and TRBJ2-4, with 10 bases fitting TRBD1. Unmatched junction bases numbered 7, after V lost 6 bases and J lost 8 bases. The CDR3 has 14 amino acids. Germline V lookup: CDR1 SNHLY, CDR2 FYNNEI. This chain's CDR3 is CASRSDRGRDIQYF. The CDR3 DNA sequence: TGTGCCAGCAGGAGCGACAGGGGGCGCGACATTCAGTACTTC.

The chain uses TRBV6-5 and TRBJ2-7; tentative D call: TRBD1 (6 bases). This CDR3 comprises 16 residues. From germline, CDR1 is MNHEY and CDR2 SVGAGI. V was clipped by 0 bases and J by 0 bases, with 12 bases between them. CDR3: CASSYSVVRGSYEQYF. In nucleotides, the CDR3 is TGTGCCAGCAGTTACTCCGTCGTCAGGGGCTCCTACGAGCAGTACTTC.

This clonotype was seen only a few times. The CDR3 region is CASSYPGSYEQYF. The CDR3 DNA reads TGTGCCAGCAGTTACCCAGGGTCGTACGAGCAGTACTTC. The gene calls are TRBV7-9 and TRBJ2-5; a possible D gene is TRBD1 (5 bases). The last part of the DNA fits TRBJ2-7 better; the J call may be wrong. Germline CDR1 reads SEHNR; CDR2 reads FQNEAQ (reference sequence). The CDR3 length is 13 residues.

To note about this clonotype: One end of the junction varies from germline; a read error may be responsible. The rearrangement uses TRBV9 and TRBJ2-5; 9 bases line up with TRBD2. Germline-derived CDR1 and CDR2 are SGDLS and YYNGEE. This CDR3 contains 16 residues. The CDR3 nucleotides are TGTGCCAGCAGCCCCGGGGGGCTAGCGGGAAATCTGTTCGAGTTCTTC. It encodes CASSPGGLAGNLFEFF.

The CDR3 DNA is TGCAGTGCTAGAGATGGGTGGAAGGGCGAGCAGTACTTC. It yields the protein CSARDGWKGEQYF. The rearrangement joins TRBV20-1 to TRBJ2-7; D is undetermined. The V end was cut by 0 bases, the J end by 6 bases, with 12 bases between. Germline lookup yields CDR1 DFQATT and CDR2 SNEGSKA (reference sequence). The CDR3 totals 13 residues.